This is a list of T cell receptor beta chains from one sample in a study of OX40 agonist ivuxolimab in advanced cancers. Profiling relied on immunoSEQ multiplex PCR, and the TCRdb table lists in-frame clones only, not all of them. The top ten hold approximately 0.99% of the sample, which has about 150,000 clones, 90% seen once. Source: CD4+ or CD8+ T cells sorted from blood, taken in a trial of the OX40 agonist ivuxolimab. These receptors were collected from an adult with an advanced solid tumor such as melanoma, head and neck, liver or kidney cancer. Both conserved end residues are trimmed from each CDR3.

J: TRBJ1-2; V: TRBV6-1; CDR3: ASTTIYLGYT
J: TRBJ1-3; V: TRBV23-1; CDR3: ASSQTKKRQYQHSGNTIY
J: TRBJ1-1; V: TRBV6-6; CDR3: ASIPRETNTEAF
J: TRBJ2-5; V: TRBV7-2; CDR3: ASGGGGPETQY
J: TRBJ2-2; V: TRBV6-8; CDR3: ASRLVGLAGGTGELF
J: TRBJ2-2; V: TRBV7-9; CDR3: ASSLGAGGNGELF
J: TRBJ2-1; V: TRBV14; CDR3: ASSQDWGQVLNEQF
J: TRBJ2-7; V: TRBV7-9; CDR3: ASSGPGYEQY
J: TRBJ2-5; V: TRBV18; CDR3: ASSPRTGRQETQY
J: TRBJ2-5; V: TRBV7-2; CDR3: ASSLMLSKETQY
J: TRBJ2-5; V: TRBV18; CDR3: ASSPRQGETQY
J: TRBJ2-5; V: TRBV5-1; CDR3: ASRGTEKETQY
J: TRBJ2-1; V: TRBV28; CDR3: ASSQWGSGKTNEQF
J: TRBJ2-7; V: TRBV27; CDR3: ASSSTTGGAYEQY
J: TRBJ2-1; V: TRBV10-3; CDR3: ATQVSGLADYNEQF
J: TRBJ1-1; V: TRBV6-5; CDR3: ASSYGDRGPEAF
J: TRBJ2-1; V: TRBV28; CDR3: ASNIKAGNNEQF
J: TRBJ2-7; V: TRBV5-1; CDR3: ASSLTRYEQY
J: TRBJ2-1; V: TRBV29-1; CDR3: SAAEVQF
J: TRBJ2-7; V: TRBV6-5; CDR3: ASSYSQGYEQY
J: TRBJ2-1; V: TRBV7-2; CDR3: ASSLGQGREQF
J: TRBJ2-1; V: TRBV6-5; CDR3: ASSPGLAGGNEQF
J: TRBJ2-5; V: TRBV14; CDR3: ASSQDSMELLAGEETQY
J: TRBJ2-7; V: TRBV7-9; CDR3: ASSLSSNEQY
J: TRBJ1-2; V: TRBV7-3; CDR3: ASSLSPYGYT
J: NA; V: TRBV5-1; CDR3: ASSLSDDEQY
J: TRBJ1-2; V: TRBV27; CDR3: ASSSRDSSNYGYT
J: TRBJ1-5; V: TRBV4-1; CDR3: ASSQDIMEMDSDNQPQH
J: TRBJ1-4; V: TRBV6-1; CDR3: ASSPRGLLGGGLF
J: TRBJ2-1; V: TRBV7-9; CDR3: ASSLGLTGGEEQF
J: TRBJ1-1; V: TRBV5-6; CDR3: ASSLAAQGLMNTEAF
J: TRBJ1-4; V: TRBV6-1; CDR3: ASSARDRGNEKLF
J: TRBJ1-4; V: TRBV6-1; CDR3: ASTGRGGTNEKLF
J: TRBJ2-7; V: TRBV7-6; CDR3: ASSPSSGYSYEQY
J: TRBJ2-7; V: TRBV25-1; CDR3: ASSVADRWVYEQY
J: TRBJ2-7; V: TRBV5-1; CDR3: ASTQAGSSYEQY
J: TRBJ1-1; V: TRBV2; CDR3: ASSGGNMNTEAF
J: TRBJ2-3; V: TRBV11-2; CDR3: ASSLVGPPGGTQY
J: TRBJ2-4; V: TRBV7-8; CDR3: ASSLKVSKNIQY
J: TRBJ2-5; V: TRBV29-1; CDR3: SVGGGETQY
J: TRBJ1-2; V: TRBV6-5; CDR3: ASNTGTGPNGYT
J: TRBJ2-7; V: TRBV18; CDR3: ASSPPPGSGEQY
J: TRBJ2-5; V: TRBV11-3; CDR3: ASSSSPDRPETQY
J: TRBJ1-4; V: TRBV30; CDR3: AWSSGASTNEKLF
J: TRBJ2-3; V: TRBV5-6; CDR3: ASSLVADRTDTQY
J: TRBJ2-2; V: TRBV6-1; CDR3: ASSAKPGLAGGPNTGELF
J: TRBJ1-1; V: TRBV30; CDR3: AWSRNRAMNTEAF
J: TRBJ1-3; V: TRBV5-1; CDR3: ASSFSQGAAGNTIY
J: TRBJ2-7; V: TRBV5-5; CDR3: ASSLRTGGDLSYEQY
J: TRBJ1-3; V: TRBV6-5; CDR3: ASGLTGGNTIY
J: TRBJ2-7; V: TRBV5-4; CDR3: ASSRASGRDEQY
J: TRBJ1-1; V: TRBV6-5; CDR3: ASSYSPRANTEAF
J: TRBJ1-2; V: TRBV28; CDR3: ASRPTGILYGYT
J: TRBJ1-1; V: TRBV28; CDR3: ASSLADGQVNTEAF
J: TRBJ1-1; V: TRBV7-9; CDR3: ASSLAEGTEAF
J: TRBJ1-4; V: TRBV27; CDR3: ASSAEKLF
J: TRBJ2-3; V: TRBV27; CDR3: ASSLGRATPTGTDTQY
J: TRBJ1-2; V: TRBV9; CDR3: ASSAPGQGYNYGYT
J: TRBJ2-5; V: TRBV6-5; CDR3: ASSSPGGGGTQY